This T cell receptor (beta chain) was observed in a study of blood T cell repertoires in COVID-19. V dropped 3 bases and J dropped 4; count of bases not matched to a gene: 10. The CDR3 is 16 residues long. Germline V lookup: CDR1 SNHLY, CDR2 FYNNEI. Per the original data handling: Reference gene primer amplification gave nucleated cell count estimates. Clones were sequenced by immunoSEQ multiplex PCR, and TCRdb holds only the in-frame ones, with some missing. From that table come the V and J calls and clone size; the DNA was used to work out D and trimming. The table records approximately 670,000 clones, more than 80% of them present only once.

The clonotype originates from a woman between 18 and 30 years old with acute or convalescent COVID-19. Sequenced: peripheral blood. The V gene is TRBV2, the J gene TRBJ1-2; 8 nucleotides line up with TRBD1. The CDR3 spells CASSEWARGHSYGYTF. DNA of the CDR3: TGTGCCAGCAGTGAGTGGGCCAGGGGGCATAGCTATGGCTACACCTTC.